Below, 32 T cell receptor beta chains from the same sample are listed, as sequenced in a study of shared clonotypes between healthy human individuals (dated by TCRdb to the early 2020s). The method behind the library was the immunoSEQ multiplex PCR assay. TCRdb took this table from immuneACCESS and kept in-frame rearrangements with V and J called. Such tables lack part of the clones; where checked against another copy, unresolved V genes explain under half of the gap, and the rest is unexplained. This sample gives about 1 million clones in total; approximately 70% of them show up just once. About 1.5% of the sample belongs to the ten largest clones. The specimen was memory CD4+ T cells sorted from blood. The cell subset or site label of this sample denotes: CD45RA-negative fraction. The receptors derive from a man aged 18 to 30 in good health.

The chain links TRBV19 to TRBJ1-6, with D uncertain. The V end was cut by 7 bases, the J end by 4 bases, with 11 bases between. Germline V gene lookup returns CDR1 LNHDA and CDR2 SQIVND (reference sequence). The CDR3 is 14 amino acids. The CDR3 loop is CASTEITYNSPLHF. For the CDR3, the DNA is TGTGCCAGTACCGAGATCACGTATAATTCACCCCTCCACTTT.

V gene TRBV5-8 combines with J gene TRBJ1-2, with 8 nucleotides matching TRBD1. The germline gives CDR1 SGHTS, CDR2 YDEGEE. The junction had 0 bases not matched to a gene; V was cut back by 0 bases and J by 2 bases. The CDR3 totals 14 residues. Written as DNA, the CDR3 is TGTGCCAGCAGCTTGGACAGGGGGAACTATGGCTACACCTTC. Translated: CASSLDRGNYGYTF.

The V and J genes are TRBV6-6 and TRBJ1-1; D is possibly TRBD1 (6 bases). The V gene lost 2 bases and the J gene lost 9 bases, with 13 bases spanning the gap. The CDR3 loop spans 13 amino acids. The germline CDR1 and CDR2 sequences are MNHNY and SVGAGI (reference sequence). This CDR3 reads CASSYQSGGQAFF. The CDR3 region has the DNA TGTGCCAGCAGTTACCAGAGTGGGGGGCAAGCTTTCTTT.

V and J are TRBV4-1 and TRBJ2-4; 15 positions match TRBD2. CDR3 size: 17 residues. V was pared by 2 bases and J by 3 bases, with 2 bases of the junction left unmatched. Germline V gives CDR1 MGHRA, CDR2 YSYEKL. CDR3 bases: TGCGCCAGCAGCCAATGGACTAGCGGGGGGGACAAAAACATTCAGTACTTC. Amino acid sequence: CASSQWTSGGDKNIQYF.

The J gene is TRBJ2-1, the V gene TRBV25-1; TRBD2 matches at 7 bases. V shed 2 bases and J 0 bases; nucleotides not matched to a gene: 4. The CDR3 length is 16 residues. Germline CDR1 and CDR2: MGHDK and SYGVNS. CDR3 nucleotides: TGTGCCAGCAGTGAAAAGCGGGGTAGCTCCTACAATGAGCAGTTCTTC. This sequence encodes CASSEKRGSSYNEQFF. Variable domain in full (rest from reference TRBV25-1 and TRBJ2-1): EADIYQTPRYLVIGTGKKITLECSQTMGHDKMYWYQQDPGMELHLIHYSYGVNSTEKGDLSSESTVSRIRTEHFPLTLESARPSHTSQYLCASSEKRGSSYNEQFFGPGTRLTVL.

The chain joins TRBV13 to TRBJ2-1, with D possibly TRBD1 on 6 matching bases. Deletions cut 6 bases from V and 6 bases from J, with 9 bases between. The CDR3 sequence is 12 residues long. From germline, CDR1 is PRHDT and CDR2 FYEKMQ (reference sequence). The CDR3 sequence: CASSFRGNEQFF. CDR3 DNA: TGTGCCAGCAGTTTCAGGGGCAATGAGCAGTTCTTC. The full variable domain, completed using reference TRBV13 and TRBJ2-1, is AAGVIQSPRHLIKEKRETATLKCYPIPRHDTVYWYQQGPGQDPQFLISFYEKMQSDKGSIPDRFSAQQFSDYHSELNMSSLELGDSALYFCASSFRGNEQFFGPGTRLTVL.

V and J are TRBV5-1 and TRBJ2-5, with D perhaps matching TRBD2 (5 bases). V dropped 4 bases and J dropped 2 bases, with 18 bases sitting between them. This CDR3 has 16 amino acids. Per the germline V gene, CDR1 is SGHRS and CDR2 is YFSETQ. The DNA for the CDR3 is TGCGCCAGCAGCCCTGGAGACCTAGGGAGTCAAGAGACCCAGTACTTC. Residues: CASSPGDLGSQETQYF.

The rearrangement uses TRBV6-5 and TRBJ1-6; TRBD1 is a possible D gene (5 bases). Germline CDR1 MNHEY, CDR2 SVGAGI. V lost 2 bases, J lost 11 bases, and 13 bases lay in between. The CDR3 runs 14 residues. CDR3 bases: TGTGCCAGCAGTTACGAAAGGGGAGGGACACCCCTCCACTTT. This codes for CASSYERGGTPLHF.

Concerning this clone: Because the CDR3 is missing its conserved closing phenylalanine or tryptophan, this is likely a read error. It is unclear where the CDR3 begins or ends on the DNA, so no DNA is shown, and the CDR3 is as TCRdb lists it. CDR3: CASSKSRTEIPQR. V usage is TRBV2 and J usage is TRBJ2-3; the table's D gene call, TRBD1, was not cross checked with the DNA. The CDR3 has 13 residues if both end residues are counted. Germline V lookup: CDR1 SNHLY, CDR2 FYNNEI.

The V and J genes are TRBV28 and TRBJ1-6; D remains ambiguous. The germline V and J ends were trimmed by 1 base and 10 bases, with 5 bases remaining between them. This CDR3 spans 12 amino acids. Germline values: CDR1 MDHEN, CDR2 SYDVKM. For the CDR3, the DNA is TGTGCCAGCAGTTTATTTGAATCACCCCTCCACTTT. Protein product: CASSLFESPLHF.

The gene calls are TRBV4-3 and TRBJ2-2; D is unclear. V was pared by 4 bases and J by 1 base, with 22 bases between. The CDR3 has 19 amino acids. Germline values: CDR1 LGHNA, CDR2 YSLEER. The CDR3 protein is CASSPSSAWPLENTGELFF. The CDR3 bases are TGCGCCAGCAGCCCTTCTTCTGCGTGGCCCCTCGAGAACACCGGGGAGCTGTTTTTT.

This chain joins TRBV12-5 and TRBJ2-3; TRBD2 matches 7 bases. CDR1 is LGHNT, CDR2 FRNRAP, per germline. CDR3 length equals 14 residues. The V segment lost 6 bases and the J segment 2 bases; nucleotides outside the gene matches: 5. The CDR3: CASGREKDTDTQYF. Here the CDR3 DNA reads TGTGCTAGTGGGCGGGAGAAGGACACAGATACGCAGTATTTT.

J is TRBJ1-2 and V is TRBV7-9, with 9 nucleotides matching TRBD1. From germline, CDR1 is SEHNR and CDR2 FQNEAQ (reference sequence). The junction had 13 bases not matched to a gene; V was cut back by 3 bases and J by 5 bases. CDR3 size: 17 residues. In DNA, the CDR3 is TGTGCCAGCAGCTTTGTTGCTGGGACAGGGTCACGGTATGGCTACACCTTC. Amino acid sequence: CASSFVAGTGSRYGYTF.

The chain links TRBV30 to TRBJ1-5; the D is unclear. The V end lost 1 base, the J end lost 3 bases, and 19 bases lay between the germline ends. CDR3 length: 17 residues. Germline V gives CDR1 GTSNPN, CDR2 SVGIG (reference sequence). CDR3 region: CAWSASQFKEFNQPQHF. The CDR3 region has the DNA TGTGCCTGGAGTGCCTCTCAATTCAAGGAATTCAATCAGCCCCAGCATTTT.

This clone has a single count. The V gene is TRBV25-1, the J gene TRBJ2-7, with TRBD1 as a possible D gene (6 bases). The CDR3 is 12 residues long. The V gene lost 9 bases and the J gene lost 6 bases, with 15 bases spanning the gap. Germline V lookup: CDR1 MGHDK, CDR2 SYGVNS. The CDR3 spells CASTGNSAEQYF. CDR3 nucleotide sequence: TGTGCCAGTACAGGGAATTCCGCCGAGCAGTACTTC.

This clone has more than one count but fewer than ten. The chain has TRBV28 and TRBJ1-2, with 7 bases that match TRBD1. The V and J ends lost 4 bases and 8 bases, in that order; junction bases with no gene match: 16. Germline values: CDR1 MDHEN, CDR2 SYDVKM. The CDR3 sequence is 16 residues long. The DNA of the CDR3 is TGTGCCAGCAGTTCCCAACCGACAGGGAGAATTGGGGGCTACACCTTC. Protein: CASSSQPTGRIGGYTF.

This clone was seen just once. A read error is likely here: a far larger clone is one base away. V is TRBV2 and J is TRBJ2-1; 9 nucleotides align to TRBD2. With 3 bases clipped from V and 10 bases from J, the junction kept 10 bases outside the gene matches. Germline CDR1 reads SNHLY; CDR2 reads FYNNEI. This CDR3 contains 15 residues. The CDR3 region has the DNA TGTGCCAGCAGTGAGGCGGCGGGGGGGAATAGCGAGCAGTTCTTC. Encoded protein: CASSEAAGGNSEQFF.

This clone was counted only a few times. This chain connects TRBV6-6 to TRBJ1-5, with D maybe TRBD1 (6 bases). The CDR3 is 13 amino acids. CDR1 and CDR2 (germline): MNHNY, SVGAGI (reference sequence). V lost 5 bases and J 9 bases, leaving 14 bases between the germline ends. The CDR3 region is CASSTDSLLPQHF. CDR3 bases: TGTGCCAGCAGTACGGACAGCCTTCTGCCCCAGCATTTT.

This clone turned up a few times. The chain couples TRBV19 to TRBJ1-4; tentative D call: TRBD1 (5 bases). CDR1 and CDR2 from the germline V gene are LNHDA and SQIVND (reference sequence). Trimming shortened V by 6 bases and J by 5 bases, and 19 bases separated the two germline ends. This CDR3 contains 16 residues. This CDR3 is CASSLSGQVINEKLFF. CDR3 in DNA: TGTGCCAGTAGCCTCTCGGGGCAGGTGATAAATGAAAAACTGTTTTTT. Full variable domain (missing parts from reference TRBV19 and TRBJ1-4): DGGITQSPKYLFRKEGQNVTLSCEQNLNHDAMYWYRQDPGQGLRLIYYSQIVNDFQKGDIAEGYSVSREKKESFPLTVTSAQKNPTAFYLCASSLSGQVINEKLFFGSGTQLSVL.

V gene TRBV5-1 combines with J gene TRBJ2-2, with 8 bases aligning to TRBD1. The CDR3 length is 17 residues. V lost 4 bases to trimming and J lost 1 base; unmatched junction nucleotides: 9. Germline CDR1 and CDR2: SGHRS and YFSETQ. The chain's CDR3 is CASSLNPGTGNTGELFF. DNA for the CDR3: TGCGCCAGCAGCCTTAATCCCGGGACAGGGAACACCGGGGAGCTGTTTTTT.

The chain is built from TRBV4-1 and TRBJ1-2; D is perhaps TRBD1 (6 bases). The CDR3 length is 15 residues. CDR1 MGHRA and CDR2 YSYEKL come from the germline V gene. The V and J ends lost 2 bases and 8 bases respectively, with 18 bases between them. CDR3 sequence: CASSQNKGQTGGYTF. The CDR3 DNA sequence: TGCGCCAGCAGCCAAAACAAAGGACAGACAGGCGGCTACACCTTC.

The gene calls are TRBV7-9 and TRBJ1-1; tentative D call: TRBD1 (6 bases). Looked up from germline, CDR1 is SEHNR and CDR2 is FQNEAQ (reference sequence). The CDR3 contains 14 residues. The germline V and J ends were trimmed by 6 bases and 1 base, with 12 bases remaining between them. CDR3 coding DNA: TGTGCCAGCAGGTTTGGGGGCCCGAACACTGAAGCTTTCTTT. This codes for CASRFGGPNTEAFF. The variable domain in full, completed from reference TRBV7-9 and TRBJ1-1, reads DTGVSQNPRHKITKRGQNVTFRCDPISEHNRLYWYRQTLGQGPEFLTYFQNEAQLEKSRLLSDRFSAERPKGSFSTLEIQRTEQGDSAMYLCASRFGGPNTEAFFGQGTRLTVV.

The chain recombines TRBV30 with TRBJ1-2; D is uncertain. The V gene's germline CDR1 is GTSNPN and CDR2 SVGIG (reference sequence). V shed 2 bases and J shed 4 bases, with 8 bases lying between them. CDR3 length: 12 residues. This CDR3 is CAWSRSSYGYTF. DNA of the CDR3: TGTGCCTGGAGTCGTTCATCCTATGGCTACACCTTC.

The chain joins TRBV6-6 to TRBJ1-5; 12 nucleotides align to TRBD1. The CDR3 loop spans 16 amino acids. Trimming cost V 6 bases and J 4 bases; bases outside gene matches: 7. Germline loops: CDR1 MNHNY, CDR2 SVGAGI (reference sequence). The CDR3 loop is CASRGRDRGLNQPQHF. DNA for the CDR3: TGTGCCAGCAGGGGCCGGGACAGGGGGCTTAATCAGCCCCAGCATTTT.

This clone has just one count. Here the CDR3 DNA reads TGCGCCAGCAGCTTGGCGGCCCCCGCGAATGAGCAGTTCTTC. Translation gives CASSLAAPANEQFF. The chain combines TRBV5-1 with TRBJ2-1, with unresolved D. V was pared by 0 bases and J by 7 bases, with 11 bases between. The CDR3 spans 14 residues. Germline V CDR1 and CDR2: SGHRS, YFSETQ.

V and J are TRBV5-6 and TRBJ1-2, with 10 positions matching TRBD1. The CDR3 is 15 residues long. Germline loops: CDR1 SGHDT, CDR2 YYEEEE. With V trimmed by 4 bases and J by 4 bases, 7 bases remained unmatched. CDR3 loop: CASSPRDRGSYGYTF. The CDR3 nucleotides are TGTGCCAGCAGCCCCCGGGACAGGGGAAGCTATGGCTACACCTTC.

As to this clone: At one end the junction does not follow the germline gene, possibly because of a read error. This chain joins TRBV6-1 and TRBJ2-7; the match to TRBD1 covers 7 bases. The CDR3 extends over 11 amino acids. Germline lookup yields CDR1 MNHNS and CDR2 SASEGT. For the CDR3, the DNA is TGTGCCAGCAGTACAGGGGTCGGGCAGAACTTC. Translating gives CASSTGVGQNF.

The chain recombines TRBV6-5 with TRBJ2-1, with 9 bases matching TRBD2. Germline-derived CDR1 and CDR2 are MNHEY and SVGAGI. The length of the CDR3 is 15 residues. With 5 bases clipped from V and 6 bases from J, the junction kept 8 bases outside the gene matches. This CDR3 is CASSPRGGAPNEQFF. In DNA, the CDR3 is TGTGCCAGCAGTCCGCGGGGGGGCGCCCCCAATGAGCAGTTCTTC.

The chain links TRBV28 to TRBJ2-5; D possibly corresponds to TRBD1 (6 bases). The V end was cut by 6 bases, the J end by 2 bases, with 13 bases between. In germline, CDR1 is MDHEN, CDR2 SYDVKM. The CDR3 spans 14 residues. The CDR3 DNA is TGTGCCAGCAGGATACAGGGCTGGCAAGAGACCCAGTACTTC. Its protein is CASRIQGWQETQYF.

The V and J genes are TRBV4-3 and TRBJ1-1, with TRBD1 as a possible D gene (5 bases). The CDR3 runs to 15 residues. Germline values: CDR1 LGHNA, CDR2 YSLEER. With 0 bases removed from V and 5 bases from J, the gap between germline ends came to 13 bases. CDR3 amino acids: CASSQDWDLGTEAFF. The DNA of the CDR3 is TGCGCCAGCAGCCAAGATTGGGACTTAGGGACTGAAGCTTTCTTT.

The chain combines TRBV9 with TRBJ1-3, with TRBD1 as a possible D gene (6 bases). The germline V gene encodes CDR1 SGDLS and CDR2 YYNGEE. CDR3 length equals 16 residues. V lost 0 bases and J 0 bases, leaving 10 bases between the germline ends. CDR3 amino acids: CASSVGGQRSGNTIYF. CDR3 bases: TGTGCCAGCAGCGTAGGTGGACAGCGCTCTGGAAACACCATATATTTT.

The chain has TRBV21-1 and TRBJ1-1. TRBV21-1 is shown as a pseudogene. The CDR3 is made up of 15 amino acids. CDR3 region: CASSKRGGACTEAFF. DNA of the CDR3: TGTGCCAGCAGCAAGCGGGGGGGCGCGTGCACTGAAGCTTTCTTT.